This T cell receptor (beta chain) was observed in a study of control samples from healthy donors and cancer patients. Only in-frame clones appear in the TCRdb table, and some are missing; sequencing was by immunoSEQ multiplex PCR. Here the sample spans around 140,000 clones, around nine tenths being singletons. The CDR3 runs to 15 residues. CDR1 SGHNT and CDR2 YYREEE come from the germline V gene (reference sequence). The junction had 3 bases not matched to a gene; V was cut back by 0 bases and J by 5 bases. J is TRBJ2-2 and V is TRBV5-4; 8 bases match TRBD1. Sequencing used blood. The receptor was isolated from a man aged 18 to 29 in good health. The CDR3 DNA reads as TGTGCCAGCAGCTTGGGGACAGGGAAAACCGGGGAGCTGTTTTTT. It encodes CASSLGTGKTGELFF.